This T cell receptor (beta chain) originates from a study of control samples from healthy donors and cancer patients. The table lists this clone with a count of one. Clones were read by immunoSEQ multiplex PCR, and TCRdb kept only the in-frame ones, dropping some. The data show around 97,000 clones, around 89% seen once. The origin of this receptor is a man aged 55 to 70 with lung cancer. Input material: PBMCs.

The CDR3, as DNA: TGTGCCAGCAGAATAACAGGGTTTGAAGCTTTCTTT. Encoded protein: CASRITGFEAFF. The rearrangement uses TRBV6-5 and TRBJ1-1, with a possible D match to TRBD1 (6 bases). Trimming pared 6 bases from V and 7 bases from J, leaving 12 bases between. The germline V gene has CDR1 MNHEY and CDR2 SVGAGI. This CDR3 spans 12 amino acids.